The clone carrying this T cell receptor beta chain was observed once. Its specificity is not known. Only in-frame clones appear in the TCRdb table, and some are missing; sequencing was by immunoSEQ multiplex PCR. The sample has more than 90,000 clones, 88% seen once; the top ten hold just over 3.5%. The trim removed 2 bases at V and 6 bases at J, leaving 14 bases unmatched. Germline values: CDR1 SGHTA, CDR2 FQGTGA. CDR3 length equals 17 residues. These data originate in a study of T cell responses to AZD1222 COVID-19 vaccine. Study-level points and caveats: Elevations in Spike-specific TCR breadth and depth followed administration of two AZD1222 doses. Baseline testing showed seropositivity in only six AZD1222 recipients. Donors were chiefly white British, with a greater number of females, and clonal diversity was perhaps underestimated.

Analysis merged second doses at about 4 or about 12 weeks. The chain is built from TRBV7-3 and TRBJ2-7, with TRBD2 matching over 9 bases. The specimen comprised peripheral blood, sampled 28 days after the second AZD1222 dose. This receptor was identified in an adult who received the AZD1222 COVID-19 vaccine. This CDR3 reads CASSLWPRVAGAGEQYF. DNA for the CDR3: TGTGCCAGCAGCTTATGGCCCCGGGTAGCGGGAGCGGGCGAGCAGTACTTC.